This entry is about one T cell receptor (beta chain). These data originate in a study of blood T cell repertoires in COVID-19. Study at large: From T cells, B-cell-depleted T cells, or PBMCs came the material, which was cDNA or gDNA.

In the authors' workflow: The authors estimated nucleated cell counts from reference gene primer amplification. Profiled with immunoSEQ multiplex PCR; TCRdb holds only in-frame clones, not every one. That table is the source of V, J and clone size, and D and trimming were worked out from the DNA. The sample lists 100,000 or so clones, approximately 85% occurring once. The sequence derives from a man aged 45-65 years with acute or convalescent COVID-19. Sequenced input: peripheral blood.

The CDR3 DNA sequence: TGTGCCAGCAGAACCGGGGGGCTCGGAAACACCATATATTTT. Protein: CASRTGGLGNTIYF. V usage is TRBV2 and J usage is TRBJ1-3; weak D call: TRBD1 (6 bases). V was cut by 6 bases and J by 4 bases, with 13 bases left in between. Germline lookup yields CDR1 SNHLY and CDR2 FYNNEI. The CDR3 is made up of 14 amino acids. Together with reference TRBV2 and TRBJ1-3, the CDR3 gives the full variable domain: EPEVTQTPSHQVTQMGQEVILRCVPISNHLYFYWYRQILGQKVEFLVSFYNNEISEKSEIFDDQFSVERPDGSNFTLKIRSTKLEDSAMYFCASRTGGLGNTIYFGEGSWLTVV.